Listed here is a single TCR beta chain. Its antigen is undetermined. Using a J-beta primer mix together with a sample-barcoded 5' primer, a second PCR was run for roughly 6 to 12 cycles. TCRdb independently ran MiXCR on the 5' RACE reads; one entry per CDR3 protein. The data contain roughly 1.6 million distinct CDR3 sequences, approximately 32% of them singletons. The data were taken from a study of blood T cells in healthy people across ages. Healthy individuals of Caucasian origin from Russia, aged about 6 to 95, served as donors. No fewer than 7 million PBMCs went into each sample. Study findings and constraints: PBMCs left unsorted prevented a conclusive naive versus antigen-experienced comparison.

V lost 5 bases and J lost 3, with 13 bases in between. The germline gives CDR1 PRHDT, CDR2 FYEKMQ (reference sequence). The CDR3 loop spans 14 amino acids. The rearrangement joins TRBV13 to TRBJ1-1; D not certain. The sample was blood. The source is a woman aged 25 to 39 in good health. CDR3 region: CASSLRGEDTEAFF. CDR3 sequence (DNA): TGTGCCAGCAGCCTCCGCGGGGAGGACACTGAAGCTTTCTTT.